The 7 T cell receptor beta chains in this list originate from one sample, sequenced in a study of response to subunit inactivated influenza vaccine. Each CDR3 protein gets one entry after TCRdb re-called the RT-PCR reads with MiXCR. Found here are roughly 700,000 distinct CDR3 sequences, more than 11% of them singletons; the top ten hold 6.5% to 8.5%. Source: PBMCs from blood, taken 14 days before vaccination. Source of these receptors: a man in his forties or fifties who received an inactivated influenza vaccine.

A few counts support this clonotype. The chain is built from TRBV20-1 and TRBJ2-5; 10 nucleotides agree with TRBD2. V gave up 0 bases and J gave up 5 bases; unmatched junction bases: 3. The CDR3 contains 14 residues. Per the germline V gene, CDR1 is DFQATT and CDR2 is SNEGSKA (reference sequence). In DNA form, the CDR3 reads TGCAGTGCTAGAGATGCAGCGGGGGGGGAGACCCAGTACTTC. This translates into CSARDAAGGETQYF.

The CDR3 bases are TGTGCCAGCAGCCACAGGTGGGCCAAAGAGACCCAGTACTTC. Its protein product is CASSHRWAKETQYF. The chain couples TRBV3-1 to TRBJ2-5; D gene unclear. The CDR3 is 14 residues long. Per germline, CDR1 LGHDT and CDR2 YNNKEL (reference sequence). Deletions cut 3 bases from V and 3 bases from J, with 11 bases between.

This sequence joins TRBV4-1 and TRBJ2-1, with 11 bases aligning to TRBD1. Germline assignment: CDR1 MGHRA and CDR2 YSYEKL. This CDR3 is built from 18 residues. V gave up 1 base and J gave up 6 bases; unmatched junction bases: 11. The CDR3 coding sequence is TGCGCCAGCAGCCAAGTTCGCCGCCCGGGACAGGGGGGCAATGAGCAGTTCTTC. Translation: CASSQVRRPGQGGNEQFF.

Many counts were recorded for this clonotype. This chain joins TRBV6-1 and TRBJ1-1; D ambiguous. Germline-derived CDR1 and CDR2 are MNHNS and SASEGT. The length of the CDR3 is 12 residues. V was trimmed by 2 bases and J by 2 bases, leaving 3 bases between them. The CDR3 here is CASSERNTEAFF. DNA of the CDR3: TGTGCCAGCAGTGAAAGAAACACTGAAGCTTTCTTT.

This chain uses TRBV7-2 with TRBJ2-7; D gene ambiguous. CDR1 is SGHTA, CDR2 FQGNSA, per germline. The CDR3 is 11 residues long. V lost 0 bases and J lost 10, with 7 bases in between. CDR3 region: CASSLALDQYF. For the CDR3, the DNA is TGTGCCAGCAGCTTAGCTTTGGATCAGTACTTC.

The chain employs TRBV7-2 and TRBJ2-1; D is possibly TRBD2 (6 bases). The CDR3 has 14 residues. V lost 6 bases and J lost 7, with 16 bases in between. Germline CDR1 is SGHTA and CDR2 is FQGNSA. CDR3 loop: CASRRRDWTNEQFF. The CDR3 DNA reads as TGTGCCAGCAGACGCCGGGACTGGACTAATGAGCAGTTCTTC.

This clonotype has more than one count but fewer than ten. The chain uses TRBV6-5 and TRBJ2-3; the match to TRBD2 covers 12 bases. The CDR3 extends over 16 amino acids. Germline V gives CDR1 MNHEY, CDR2 SVGAGI. The trim removed 0 bases at V and 12 bases at J, leaving 10 bases unmatched. CDR3 sequence (DNA): TGTGCCAGCAGTTACTCGGCGACTAGCGGGAGTCGGCAACAGTATTTT. This sequence encodes CASSYSATSGSRQQYF.